This TCR beta chain was sequenced during a study of a mutant IDH1 vaccine in newly diagnosed glioma. Study background: A roughly 60% male, around 40% female split and a mean age of 40.4 years characterized treated patients.

Of note for this clone: Its antigen is not identified.

Noted time point: week 35, safety follow-up. Doses of 300 ug of mutant IDH1 20-mer peptide were given with topical imiquimod. Patients came in for eight vaccinations, in weeks 1, 3, 5, 7, 11, 15, 19 and 23. Astrocytomas that were new, WHO grade 3 or 4, IDH1-mutant and ATRX-lost were present in the donors. Sequencing was performed with immunoSEQ multiplex PCR; in TCRdb, only in-frame clones are kept and a portion is missing. This sample yields roughly 49,000 clones, of which around 92% are seen a single time; 2% to 2.5% belongs to the top ten. The TCR originated in a man aged 45-60 years with glioma. The starting material was PBMCs, obtained from a glioma patient whose treatment included an IDH1 peptide vaccine.

CDR3 DNA sequence: TGCAGCGTTGATTCGGGGCGGAACACCGGGGAGCTGTTTTTT. Translated: CSVDSGRNTGELFF. The chain recombines TRBV29-1 with TRBJ2-2; D possibly uses TRBD1 or TRBD2 (5 bases each). CDR3 length: 14 amino acids. V shed 3 bases and J shed 1 base, with 9 bases lying between them. Germline V gene sequence: CDR1 SQVTM, CDR2 ANQGSEA.